These T cell receptor beta chains were read from a single sample in a study of OX40 agonist ivuxolimab in advanced cancers. Only in-frame clones appear in the TCRdb table, and some are missing; sequencing was by immunoSEQ multiplex PCR. The table has 45,000 to 55,000 clones, around four fifths seen once; the top ten hold over 1.5%. The specimen comprised CD4+ or CD8+ T cells sorted from blood, sampled in a trial of the OX40 agonist ivuxolimab. These receptors were collected from an adult with an advanced solid tumor such as melanoma, head and neck, liver or kidney cancer. CDR3s include the opening cysteine and the closing phenylalanine or tryptophan. D genes are given only for firm matches. The size field is filled for only some rows; it gives once, few, many or a size class.

TGTGCCAGCAGCACCATCCTGGAGCAGTACTTC CASSTILEQYF TRBV6-6 . . TRBJ2-7
TGTGCCAGCACCTCTGTTGGATTCACAGATACGCAGTATTTT CASTSVGFTDTQYF TRBV28 . . TRBJ2-3
TGTGCCAGCAGTGAAGCCGGAGCTAGCACAGATACGCAGTATTTT CASSEAGASTDTQYF TRBV6-1 . . TRBJ2-3
TGTGCCAGCAGCCTATCCGGGACAGGGGTTGTCTACACCTTC CASSLSGTGVVYTF TRBV5-8 . TRBD1 TRBJ1-2
TGCGCCAGCAGCTTGATTTTTGAGAACACTGAAGCTTTCTTT CASSLIFENTEAFF TRBV5-1 once . TRBJ1-1
TGCGCCAGCAGTCAACAAAGCGGGAACGTGCAGTATTTT CASSQQSGNVQYF TRBV4-3 . TRBD2 TRBJ2-3
TGCGCCAGCAGCCCGCCCGGGTCGAACTACGAGCAGTACTTC CASSPPGSNYEQYF TRBV5-1 . . TRBJ2-7
TGTGCCAGCAGCTTAGGGGGGCATACGGGAAACACCATATATTTT CASSLGGHTGNTIYF TRBV11-2 . . TRBJ1-3
TGTGCCAGCAGCACCGGACTCCAAGAGACCCAGTACTTC CASSTGLQETQYF TRBV6-5 . . TRBJ2-5
TGTGCCAGCAGCTCCTGGGGACAGGCGCCCTACTATGGCTACACCTTC CASSSWGQAPYYGYTF TRBV7-9 . TRBD1 TRBJ1-2
TGTGCCAGCAGCTTGGGACTCGACGATGAGCAGTTCTTC CASSLGLDDEQFF TRBV5-4 few . TRBJ2-1
TGCGCCAGCAGCCAAGGCCGGGCGGGGGGCCGACTGGAGACCCAGTACTTC CASSQGRAGGRLETQYF TRBV4-1 . TRBD2 TRBJ2-5
TGCGCCAGCAGCCAAGACAGGGGGATAAGCAATCAGCCCCAGCATTTT CASSQDRGISNQPQHF TRBV4-3 few TRBD1 TRBJ1-5
TGTGCCAGCAGCTTGTTTGGACAGACTAGCGGGAGCAAAGATACGCAGTATTTT CASSLFGQTSGSKDTQYF TRBV5-4 . TRBD2 TRBJ2-3
TGCGCCAGCAGCAACCCCCAGGGGGACACTGAAGCTTTCTTT CASSNPQGDTEAFF TRBV5-1 few TRBD1 TRBJ1-1
TGCGCCAGCAGCCCGAGGGGGGACAGAAATCAGCCCCAGCATTTT CASSPRGDRNQPQHF TRBV5-1 . TRBD1 TRBJ1-5
TGCGCCAGCAGCCAAGACGTGGCAGGGGGGGTCTCACCCCTCCACTTT CASSQDVAGGVSPLHF TRBV4-3 once TRBD1 TRBJ1-6
TGTGCCAGCAGTGAACTGGGTTACGAGCAGTACTTC CASSELGYEQYF TRBV6-1 . . TRBJ2-7
TGCGCCAGCCTGGGGCCTTCGAACACCGGGGAGCTGTTTTTT CASLGPSNTGELFF TRBV5-1 . . TRBJ2-2
TGTGCCAGCAGTTTCGCGGCAGATACGCAGTATTTT CASSFAADTQYF TRBV27 . . TRBJ2-3
TGTGCCAGCAGCGGTAAGACCGAAGCGGTCTACACAGATACGCAGTATTTT CASSGKTEAVYTDTQYF TRBV9 . . TRBJ2-3
TGTGCCAGCAGCATTGGGGGTTTTGCTGAAGCTTTCTTT CASSIGGFAEAFF TRBV5-6 few . TRBJ1-1
TGCGCCAGCAGCTATCGAACCGGGACAGGGGACACCGGGGAGCTGTTTTTT CASSYRTGTGDTGELFF TRBV4-3 once TRBD1 TRBJ2-2
TGTGCCAGCTCACCGAACGGGGACAGGCTACTTTACACTGAAGCTTTCTTT CASSPNGDRLLYTEAFF TRBV18 . TRBD1 TRBJ1-1
TGTGCCAGCAGCTTAGGTACAGGGTTGGGGCAGCCCCAGCATTTT CASSLGTGLGQPQHF TRBV11-3 . . TRBJ1-5
TGCGCCAGCAGCTTGGCGCAGGCTAAAAACATTCAGTACTTC CASSLAQAKNIQYF TRBV5-1 . . TRBJ2-4
TGTGCCACCCTAACAGCTCCTAACTATGGCTACACCTTC CATLTAPNYGYTF TRBV6-5 . . TRBJ1-2
TGTGCCAGCAGCCGCGAAGTTACAGACCACAGGGGGGCCAACGTCCTGACTTTC CASSREVTDHRGANVLTF TRBV11-3 . . TRBJ2-6
TGTGCCAGCAGTTTATCGGGACGCCTAGAGACCCAGTACTTC CASSLSGRLETQYF TRBV28 . . TRBJ2-5
TGTGCCAGCAGCTTTAAGCCCGTTTGGGGAAAAGAGACCCAGTACTTC CASSFKPVWGKETQYF TRBV5-6 . . TRBJ2-5
TGTGCCAGCACCTTAGACAGATCGTACAATGAGCAGTTCTTC CASTLDRSYNEQFF TRBV6-5 . . TRBJ2-1
TGTGCCAGCAGTTACAATGGACAGGGCTCCTACGAGCAGTACTTC CASSYNGQGSYEQYF TRBV11-2 . TRBD1 TRBJ2-7
TGTGCCAGCAAACCGGGACTGCGGGCAGATACGCAGTATTTT CASKPGLRADTQYF TRBV11-2 . . TRBJ2-3
TGTGCCAGTAGTATGGCGGTGCAAGGGGAGCCCCAGCATTTT CASSMAVQGEPQHF TRBV19 . . TRBJ1-5
TGTGCCAGCAGTAGGGGGCCGAGGCTGGGGGCTAACATTCAGTACTTC CASSRGPRLGANIQYF TRBV28 few TRBD1 TRBJ2-4
TGTGCCAGCAGCGCGCAATCAAATAGGGAGACCCAGTACTTC CASSAQSNRETQYF TRBV11-2 . . TRBJ2-5
TGTGCCAGCAGTGAAGCGATTTGGACAGGGAGTAATGAGCAGTTCTTC CASSEAIWTGSNEQFF TRBV2 . TRBD1 TRBJ2-1
TGTGCCAGCAGCCGAGATGAGGGGAATTCCTACAATGAGCAGTTCTTC CASSRDEGNSYNEQFF TRBV11-2 . . TRBJ2-1
TGTGCCAGCAGTGCCGGTAACGGCAATCAGCCCCAGCATTTT CASSAGNGNQPQHF TRBV6-6 . . TRBJ1-5
TGCGCCAGCAGCTTACAGGGTTTGGACTATGGCTACACCTTC CASSLQGLDYGYTF TRBV5-1 . . TRBJ1-2
TGTGCCAGCAGCTCCCCGGGTAACCGGAATGAGCAGTTCTTC CASSSPGNRNEQFF TRBV11-2 . . TRBJ2-1
TGTGCCAGCAGTCCCCGGGACATAGGAAAGACCCAGTACTTC CASSPRDIGKTQYF TRBV6-5 . . TRBJ2-5
TGTGCCAGCAGCGAAGGGACACCTAATTCACCCCTCCACTTT CASSEGTPNSPLHF TRBV9 . . TRBJ1-6
TGTGCCAGTAGGCCCGGCGGGGGTCGGGAGCAGTTCTTC CASRPGGGREQFF TRBV19 . TRBD2 TRBJ2-1
TGTGCCAGCAGCTCAGTAACAGATACGCAGTATTTT CASSSVTDTQYF TRBV7-9 . . TRBJ2-3
TGTGCCAGCAGTGACCTCGAGGGCGGGAATGGGGAGCAGTACTTC CASSDLEGGNGEQYF TRBV27 few . TRBJ2-7
TGTGCCAGCGGGAGGTCTGCAGCAGATACGCAGTATTTT CASGRSAADTQYF TRBV19 . TRBD2 TRBJ2-3
TGCAGCGTTGGCGGACAGGACTATCAGCCCCAGCATTTT CSVGGQDYQPQHF TRBV29-1 . TRBD1 TRBJ1-5
TGTGCCATCACGGAGACAGGCGATTATGGCTACACCTTC CAITETGDYGYTF TRBV10-3 . . TRBJ1-2
TGTGCCAGCAGGCGGGGGAAACAGTTCTACGAGCAGTACTTC CASRRGKQFYEQYF TRBV2 . TRBD2 TRBJ2-7